This entry lists 31 T cell receptor beta chains sequenced from one sample in a study of CD8 T cells in ankylosing spondylitis. The study, taken as a whole, reports: A TCR beta motif of about eight highly homologous variants appeared characteristic of ankylosing spondylitis blood.

Their cognate antigens are unknown. MiXCR was run by TCRdb on the 5' RACE reads, yielding one entry per CDR3 protein. The top ten clones hold nearly 7% of a sample with approximately 500,000 distinct CDR3 sequences, about 13% of them seen once. The sample taken for sequencing was blood, either unsorted or a sorted T cell fraction (not recorded which). The source of these receptors is a male donor with ankylosing spondylitis.

The genes are TRBV11-2 and TRBJ2-4; D gene uncertain. In germline, CDR1 is SGHAT, CDR2 FQNNGV. Trimming took off 3 bases at V and 8 bases at J, with 14 bases between the two ends. This CDR3 has 14 residues. CDR3 in amino acids: CASSLSGSVYIQYF. The CDR3 DNA reads TGTGCCAGCAGCTTGTCCGGGTCCGTCTACATTCAGTACTTC.

A few counts support this clonotype. The V call is TRBV7-2, the J call TRBJ1-4; D remains unclear. CDR3 length equals 12 residues. V was clipped by 1 base and J by 10 bases, with 7 bases between them. Germline V gives CDR1 SGHTA, CDR2 FQGNSA. The CDR3 sequence: CASSLGAGKLFF. Written as DNA, the CDR3 is TGTGCCAGCAGCTTAGGGGCGGGAAAACTGTTTTTT.

In its sample, this clonotype was seen a few times. The rearrangement uses TRBV20-1 and TRBJ1-3, with 8 positions matching TRBD1. Germline V gene lookup returns CDR1 DFQATT and CDR2 SNEGSKA (reference sequence). The junction had 6 bases not matched to a gene; V was cut back by 5 bases and J by 3 bases. The CDR3 is made up of 14 amino acids. The CDR3 sequence: CSAFQGARGNTIYF. The CDR3 DNA is TGCAGTGCTTTTCAGGGGGCTCGTGGAAACACCATATATTTT.

This clonotype was detected only a few times. V gene TRBV25-1 combines with J gene TRBJ1-2; D unclear. Trimming took off 1 base at V and 8 bases at J, with 17 bases between the two ends. This CDR3 contains 15 residues. From germline, CDR1 is MGHDK and CDR2 SYGVNS. CDR3 sequence (DNA): TGTGCCAGCAGTGAATGGGTTGGCAGTACTAGGGGCTACACCTTC. Protein: CASSEWVGSTRGYTF.

V usage is TRBV18 and J usage is TRBJ2-7; a weak D match, TRBD1 (6 bases). CDR3 size: 14 residues. V lost 2 bases and J lost 3, with 11 bases in between. Germline V gene data show CDR1 as KGHSH and CDR2 as LQKENI. The DNA for the CDR3 is TGTGCCAGCTCACCAGGGAACAGGGTCTACGAGCAGTACTTC. Protein product: CASSPGNRVYEQYF.

There are a few counts of this clonotype. J is TRBJ2-3 and V is TRBV20-1; TRBD2 might be the D (6 bases). Germline loops: CDR1 DFQATT, CDR2 SNEGSKA (reference sequence). The CDR3 has 16 residues. V lost 0 bases and J lost 2, with 15 bases in between. DNA of the CDR3: TGCAGTGCTAGAGATCCTGCAGCGGGCACCACAGATACGCAGTATTTT. Translating it yields CSARDPAAGTTDTQYF.

CDR3 in DNA: TGTGCCAGCAGCGCGGAATACACCGGGGAGCTGTTTTTT. Translating gives CASSAEYTGELFF. This rearrangement joins TRBV3-1 to TRBJ2-2; D gene ambiguous. Trimming took off 5 bases at V and 3 bases at J, with 7 bases between the two ends. Per germline, CDR1 LGHDT and CDR2 YNNKEL (reference sequence). This CDR3 is 13 amino acids long.

Here the CDR3 DNA reads TGTGCCTGGAGCGATCCGGGACGACTATGGGAGCAGTACTTC. Protein product: CAWSDPGRLWEQYF. The chain joins TRBV30 to TRBJ2-7; D might be TRBD1 or TRBD2, each matching 5 bases. Deletions cut 3 bases from V and 7 bases from J, with 19 bases between. Germline V gene data show CDR1 as GTSNPN and CDR2 as SVGIG (reference sequence). The CDR3 sequence is 14 residues long. Looking up the rest from reference TRBV30 and TRBJ2-7 gives the full variable domain: SQTIHQWPATLVQPVGSPLSLECTVEGTSNPNLYWYRQAAGRGLQLLFYSVGIGQISSEVPQNLSASRPQDRQFILSSKKLLLSDSGFYLCAWSDPGRLWEQYFGPGTRLTVT.

This clonotype was detected a few times. J is TRBJ1-2 and V is TRBV7-9; D remains ambiguous. There are 14 residues in the CDR3. Germline V gene sequence: CDR1 SEHNR, CDR2 FQNEAQ (reference sequence). V lost 7 bases and J 6 bases, leaving 18 bases between the germline ends. The chain's CDR3 is CASTIPGGSHGYTF. DNA for the CDR3: TGTGCCAGCACCATCCCGGGAGGATCTCATGGCTACACCTTC.

The rearrangement joins TRBV5-1 to TRBJ2-3, with 9 bases identical to TRBD1. With 0 bases clipped from V and 0 bases from J, the junction kept 2 bases outside the gene matches. Germline V gene data show CDR1 as SGHRS and CDR2 as YFSETQ. CDR3 size: 16 residues. The CDR3 DNA reads as TGCGCCAGCAGCTTGGAGGGACAGGGAAGCACAGATACGCAGTATTTT. As protein: CASSLEGQGSTDTQYF.

The V and J genes are TRBV11-2 and TRBJ1-6, with unresolved D. Trimming removed 3 bases at V and 2 bases at J, with 8 bases between. Germline CDR1 and CDR2: SGHAT and FQNNGV. This CDR3 is 15 amino acids long. The DNA for the CDR3 is TGTGCCAGCAGCTTCGAGGACGCCTATAATTCACCCCTCCACTTT. Amino acids: CASSFEDAYNSPLHF. Based on the CDR3 plus reference TRBV11-2 and TRBJ1-6, the full variable domain is EAGVAQSPRYKIIEKRQSVAFWCNPISGHATLYWYQQILGQGPKLLIQFQNNGVVDDSQLPKDRFSAERLKGVDSTLKIQPAKLEDSAVYLCASSFEDAYNSPLHFGNGTRLTVT.

Ten or more counts support this clonotype. CDR3 amino acids: CASSPVAGAYEQYV. The CDR3 DNA reads TGTGCCAGCAGTCCGGTGGCGGGGGCCTACGAGCAGTACGTC. This chain connects TRBV27 to TRBJ2-7; 7 positions agree with TRBD2. The CDR3 loop spans 14 amino acids. Germline CDR1 reads MNHEY; CDR2 reads SMNVEV (reference sequence). J gave up 2 bases and V 5 bases, and 6 bases lay outside the gene matches.

This clonotype was seen a few times. The V and J genes are TRBV5-1 and TRBJ2-7; D call uncertain. This CDR3 contains 13 residues. Germline V gene lookup returns CDR1 SGHRS and CDR2 YFSETQ. Trimming left V 2 bases short and J 3 bases short, with 9 bases between. DNA of the CDR3: TGCGCCAGCAGCTTTACAGCAGTCTACGAGCAGTACTTC. Protein product: CASSFTAVYEQYF.

V and J are TRBV11-2 and TRBJ2-1; TRBD1 is a possible D gene (5 bases). This CDR3 is built from 17 residues. Trimming took 5 bases from V and 4 from J, leaving 21 bases between them. Looked up from germline, CDR1 is SGHAT and CDR2 is FQNNGV. CDR3 protein: CASSLSSAGFAYNEQFF. The CDR3 bases are TGTGCCAGCAGCCTATCCTCTGCAGGGTTTGCTTACAATGAGCAGTTCTTC.

This clonotype has only a few counts. The chain employs TRBV5-4 and TRBJ2-5, with 12 bases lining up with TRBD2. CDR3 length: 16 residues. Germline V lookup: CDR1 SGHNT, CDR2 YYREEE (reference sequence). V was pared by 0 bases and J by 1 base, with 1 base of the junction left unmatched. In nucleotides, the CDR3 is TGTGCCAGCAGCTTGGCTAGCGGGAGGGCCCAAGAGACCCAGTACTTC. Amino acids: CASSLASGRAQETQYF.

This clonotype has more than one count but fewer than ten. The J gene is TRBJ1-3, the V gene TRBV6-1, with D perhaps matching TRBD1 (5 bases). This CDR3 has 14 amino acids. Trimming left V 4 bases short and J 1 base short, with 8 bases between. Per germline, CDR1 MNHNS and CDR2 SASEGT. The CDR3 reads CASSAGRSGNTIYF. The CDR3 DNA sequence: TGTGCCAGCAGTGCAGGGAGATCTGGAAACACCATATATTTT.

V usage is TRBV5-1 and J usage is TRBJ2-2; D not certain. Trimming pared 0 bases from V and 4 bases from J, leaving 4 bases between. The CDR3 loop spans 13 amino acids. CDR1 and CDR2 from the germline V gene are SGHRS and YFSETQ. CDR3: CASSLASTGELFF. In DNA, the CDR3 is TGCGCCAGCAGCTTGGCCTCCACCGGGGAGCTGTTTTTT.

This clonotype was observed a handful of times. The chain couples TRBV2 to TRBJ1-5; D call uncertain. CDR1 SNHLY and CDR2 FYNNEI come from the germline V gene. CDR3 length equals 14 residues. Trimming removed 0 bases from V and 5 bases from J, with 8 bases in between. The CDR3 DNA is TGTGCCAGCAGTGAAGCGAGCAGTTATCAGCCCCAGCATTTT. Its translation is CASSEASSYQPQHF.

The chain employs TRBV20-1 and TRBJ2-6; 9 nucleotides align to TRBD1. The V gene's germline CDR1 is DFQATT and CDR2 SNEGSKA (reference sequence). The J segment lost 2 bases and the V segment lost 5 bases, leaving 1 base of the junction unmatched. This CDR3 comprises 14 residues. CDR3 sequence (DNA): TGCAGTGCTGGACAGGGGCCTGGGGCCAACGTCCTGACTTTC. Its translation is CSAGQGPGANVLTF.

This clonotype was counted only a few times. The chain employs TRBV12-3 or TRBV12-4 and TRBJ2-3, with TRBD2 matching over 7 bases. CDR3 size: 19 residues. The V segment lost 2 bases and the J segment 4 bases; nucleotides outside the gene matches: 18. In DNA, the CDR3 is TGTGCCAGCAGTTTATGGGACCTCACTAGCGCTCAAATTGCAGATACGCAGTATTTT. Its protein product is CASSLWDLTSAQIADTQYF.

This rearrangement joins TRBV20-1 to TRBJ2-5; D is perhaps TRBD1 or TRBD2 (5 bases each). CDR1 is DFQATT and CDR2 is SNEGSKA in the germline V gene (reference sequence). V lost 3 bases and J lost 2, with 10 bases in between. CDR3 length equals 13 residues. CDR3 loop: CSASPGPQETQYF. The CDR3 DNA reads as TGCAGTGCTAGCCCGGGGCCGCAAGAGACCCAGTACTTC.

The sample holds a few counts of this clonotype. CDR3 region: CAISESTAEQFF. The CDR3, as DNA: TGTGCCATCAGTGAGTCGACAGCTGAGCAGTTCTTC. This chain joins TRBV10-3 and TRBJ2-1; TRBD1 is a possible D gene (5 bases). V was trimmed by 0 bases and J by 9 bases, leaving 6 bases between them. Germline assignment: CDR1 ENHRY and CDR2 SYGVKD. The CDR3 sequence is 12 residues long.

This clonotype was picked up a small number of times. The chain combines TRBV11-2 with TRBJ2-3, with 9 bases lining up with TRBD2. With 4 bases clipped from V and 0 bases from J, the junction kept 14 bases outside the gene matches. Germline V gene lookup returns CDR1 SGHAT and CDR2 FQNNGV. This CDR3 is 19 amino acids long. This chain's CDR3 is CASSYLLRTSASSTDTQYF. CDR3 sequence (DNA): TGTGCCAGCAGCTACCTCCTTCGGACTAGCGCCTCTAGCACAGATACGCAGTATTTT.

The chain has TRBV9 and TRBJ2-3, with D tentatively TRBD1 (6 bases). The V gene's germline CDR1 is SGDLS and CDR2 YYNGEE. There are 16 residues in the CDR3. The germline V and J ends were trimmed by 3 bases and 4 bases, with 18 bases remaining between them. The CDR3 loop reads CASSAYPNRAPDTQYF. CDR3 in DNA: TGTGCCAGCAGCGCCTACCCAAACAGGGCCCCAGATACGCAGTATTTT.

The chain has TRBV24-1 and TRBJ2-5, with D possibly being TRBD1 (6 bases). CDR1 is KGHDR, CDR2 SFDVKD, per germline. The CDR3 sequence is 15 residues long. Trimming shortened V by 2 bases and J by 0 bases, and 9 bases separated the two germline ends. In DNA form, the CDR3 reads TGTGCCACCAGTGATTCAGGGGCCTACCAAGAGACCCAGTACTTC. This gives the protein CATSDSGAYQETQYF.

The chain carries TRBV7-9 and TRBJ2-3; D might be TRBD1 or TRBD2, each matching 5 bases. This CDR3 contains 14 residues. Germline values: CDR1 SEHNR, CDR2 FQNEAQ (reference sequence). Trimming pared 2 bases from V and 3 bases from J, leaving 9 bases between. CDR3 nucleotide sequence: TGTGCCAGCAGCTTATTGGGGGAAACAGATACGCAGTATTTT. It codes for CASSLLGETDTQYF.

This clonotype has a count of ten or more. The chain has TRBV5-1 and TRBJ2-1; D possibly matches TRBD1 or TRBD2 (7 bases each). CDR1 and CDR2 (germline): SGHRS, YFSETQ. The germline V and J ends were trimmed by 0 bases and 4 bases, with 11 bases remaining between them. The CDR3 loop spans 15 amino acids. DNA of the CDR3: TGCGCCAGCAGCTTGGACCAGGGGGGGTACAATGAGCAGTTCTTC. Protein product: CASSLDQGGYNEQFF. The full variable domain, in which reference TRBV5-1 and TRBJ2-1 provide the parts outside the CDR3, is KAGVTQTPRYLIKTRGQQVTLSCSPISGHRSVSWYQQTPGQGLQFLFEYFSETQRNKGNFPGRFSGRQFSNSRSEMNVSTLELGDSALYLCASSLDQGGYNEQFFGPGTRLTVL.

This sequence joins TRBV20-1 and TRBJ1-3, with a possible D match to TRBD1 (5 bases). The V end lost 4 bases, the J end lost 9 bases, and 19 bases lay between the germline ends. CDR3 length equals 14 residues. The germline V gene has CDR1 DFQATT and CDR2 SNEGSKA (reference sequence). For the CDR3, the DNA is TGCAGTGCTACCCGCAGCCGCGGGGCTGCCACCATATATTTT. Its protein is CSATRSRGAATIYF.

This clonotype was observed a handful of times. This chain joins TRBV7-9 and TRBJ2-2, with a possible D match to TRBD2 (6 bases). There are 16 residues in the CDR3. The V end was cut by 5 bases, the J end by 0 bases, with 13 bases between. Looked up from germline, CDR1 is SEHNR and CDR2 is FQNEAQ (reference sequence). CDR3 amino acids: CASSPLRGPNTGELFF. The DNA for the CDR3 is TGTGCCAGCAGCCCCCTGCGGGGACCGAACACCGGGGAGCTGTTTTTT. Filled out from reference TRBV7-9 and TRBJ2-2, the complete variable domain reads DTGVSQNPRHKITKRGQNVTFRCDPISEHNRLYWYRQTLGQGPEFLTYFQNEAQLEKSRLLSDRFSAERPKGSFSTLEIQRTEQGDSAMYLCASSPLRGPNTGELFFGEGSRLTVL.

This chain links TRBV10-3 with TRBJ2-7, with TRBD2 matching 8 bases. Per germline, CDR1 ENHRY and CDR2 SYGVKD. V lost 6 bases and J lost 0; bases outside the gene matches: 4. This CDR3 has 14 residues. The CDR3 here is CAIRPGTSSYEQYF. CDR3 bases: TGTGCCATCAGGCCAGGGACTAGCTCCTACGAGCAGTACTTC.

This clonotype was seen only a few times. The chain employs TRBV20-1 and TRBJ2-3, with 7 bases identical to TRBD2. Trimming at V came to 1 base and at J to 2 bases, leaving 12 bases not matched to a gene. The CDR3 extends over 17 amino acids. From germline, CDR1 is DFQATT and CDR2 SNEGSKA (reference sequence). This CDR3 is CSARAGWASGLTDTQYF. The CDR3 DNA reads TGCAGTGCTAGAGCCGGTTGGGCTAGCGGACTCACAGATACGCAGTATTTT.